The 20 T cell receptor beta chains below were found in one sample sequenced in a study of cytomegalovirus exposure and HLA in healthy donors. Primers included in the PCR were 60 Vbeta and 13 Jbeta primers. Assay used: immunoSEQ multiplex PCR; TCRdb lists only in-frame clones, some missing. In the table there are a few hundred thousand clones, about 80% of which are singletons. Source material: PBMCs. The receptors shown here come from a girl aged 2 to 10 in good health and CMV-seronegative.

The rearrangement links TRBV5-6 to TRBJ2-7, with D perhaps TRBD2 (7 bases). V lost 4 bases and J lost 6, with 17 bases in between. The CDR3 contains 14 residues. CDR1 and CDR2 from the germline V gene are SGHDT and YYEEEE. The CDR3 coding sequence is TGTGCCAGCAGCCTCTGGGAGGGGGGTAGCGAGCAGTACTTC. Its translation is CASSLWEGGSEQYF.

The CDR3: CASSRQLYSNQPQHF. DNA of the CDR3: TGTGCCAGTAGCCGACAGCTGTATAGCAATCAGCCCCAGCATTTT. V is TRBV19 and J is TRBJ1-5; D may be TRBD1 (5 bases). There are 15 residues in the CDR3. Germline V CDR1 and CDR2: LNHDA, SQIVND (reference sequence). Trimming left V 6 bases short and J 0 bases short, with 12 bases between.

A note on this clone: One end of the junction varies from germline; a read error may be responsible. The chain combines TRBV7-9 with TRBJ1-3; maybe TRBD1 (5 bases). Germline loops: CDR1 SEHNR, CDR2 FQNEAQ (reference sequence). There are 13 residues in the CDR3. The CDR3 DNA sequence: TGTTCCAGCAGCCGCGGGGGAGGAAACACCATATATTTT. Its protein is CSSSRGGGNTIYF.

This clone was found once. The rearrangement joins TRBV25-1 to TRBJ2-5, with 7 bases aligning to TRBD1. Judging by the DNA end, TRBJ2-7 fits better; the J call may be wrong. The CDR3 has 15 residues. Germline assignment: CDR1 MGHDK and CDR2 SYGVNS. The DNA for the CDR3 is TGTGCCAGCAGCCCGACAGGGTATTACTCCTACGAGCAGTACTTC. Protein: CASSPTGYYSYEQYF.

J is TRBJ1-4 and V is TRBV28; 7 positions agree with TRBD1. This CDR3 has 14 amino acids. The germline CDR1 and CDR2 sequences are MDHEN and SYDVKM. V lost 6 bases, J lost 7 bases, and 8 bases stayed unmatched. CDR3 amino acids: CASRRQGFSEKLFF. As DNA, the CDR3 is TGTGCCAGCAGGAGACAGGGTTTTTCTGAAAAACTGTTTTTT.

The chain employs TRBV7-9 and TRBJ1-4, with 8 nucleotides matching TRBD1. There are 15 residues in the CDR3. Trimming at V came to 5 bases and at J to 8 bases, leaving 10 bases not matched to a gene. Germline V gene data show CDR1 as SEHNR and CDR2 as FQNEAQ (reference sequence). The CDR3, as DNA: TGTGCCAGCAGCACCTACAGGGGGGGTAGGGAAAAACTGTTTTTT. It codes for CASSTYRGGREKLFF.

J is TRBJ1-2 and V is TRBV27; D is unclear. Germline V gene lookup returns CDR1 MNHEY and CDR2 SMNVEV (reference sequence). The V end was cut by 2 bases, the J end by 2 bases, with 12 bases between. CDR3 length: 15 residues. The chain's CDR3 is CASSLRGGRNYGYTF. The CDR3, as DNA: TGTGCCAGCAGTTTACGGGGAGGAAGAAACTATGGCTACACCTTC.

The chain joins TRBV28 to TRBJ2-7; 7 nucleotides match TRBD1. V shed 8 bases and J 4 bases; nucleotides not matched to a gene: 14. Per the germline V gene, CDR1 is MDHEN and CDR2 is SYDVKM. This CDR3 spans 15 amino acids. DNA for the CDR3: TGTGCCAGCGAATCCAACAGGGGTTGGGGGTACGAGCAGTACTTC. This codes for CASESNRGWGYEQYF. Full variable domain (outside the CDR3, taken from reference TRBV28 and TRBJ2-7): DVKVTQSSRYLVKRTGEKVFLECVQDMDHENMFWYRQDPGLGLRLIYFSYDVKMKEKGDIPEGYSVSREKKERFSLILESASTNQTSMYLCASESNRGWGYEQYFGPGTRLTVT.

This clone has more than one count but fewer than ten. This chain joins TRBV19 and TRBJ2-7, with TRBD1 matching 7 bases. The CDR3 consists of 14 residues. The V gene's germline CDR1 is LNHDA and CDR2 SQIVND (reference sequence). V dropped 6 bases and J dropped 7; count of bases not matched to a gene: 12. CDR3 in amino acids: CASSYLGTAGEQYF. The DNA for the CDR3 is TGTGCCAGTAGCTACTTAGGGACAGCCGGGGAGCAGTACTTC.

The chain combines TRBV30 with TRBJ2-3, with D possibly matching TRBD1 (6 bases). The CDR3 loop spans 12 amino acids. The V end lost 2 bases, the J end lost 6 bases, and 9 bases lay between the germline ends. Germline V CDR1 and CDR2: GTSNPN, SVGIG (reference sequence). CDR3: CAWSTRGDTQYF. DNA of the CDR3: TGTGCCTGGAGTACGAGGGGGGATACGCAGTATTTT.

With regard to this clone: An end of the junction differs from the germline gene, which may be a read error. The chain is built from TRBV7-9 and TRBJ2-6; D might be TRBD2 (5 bases). Germline V gene lookup returns CDR1 SEHNR and CDR2 FQNEAQ (reference sequence). This CDR3 has 17 residues. CDR3 region: CSSSLRDLKSGANVLTF. Written as DNA, the CDR3 is TGTTCCAGCAGCTTACGGGATTTAAAGTCTGGGGCCAACGTCCTGACTTTC.

The V and J genes are TRBV9 and TRBJ2-7; no definite D call. V was clipped by 0 bases and J by 2 bases, with 12 bases between them. Per germline, CDR1 SGDLS and CDR2 YYNGEE. The CDR3 spans 15 residues. The CDR3, as DNA: TGTGCCAGCAGCGTAGACAGTTTCGCTACCTACGAGCAGTACTTC. It codes for CASSVDSFATYEQYF.

The gene calls are TRBV5-1 and TRBJ1-4; no reliable D call. Between the trimmed V and J ends, which lost 5 bases and 0 bases, there was a span of 8 bases. The germline V gene encodes CDR1 SGHRS and CDR2 YFSETQ. The CDR3 loop spans 14 amino acids. The CDR3 nucleotides read TGCGCCAGCAGACAGAGTGCAACTAATGAAAAACTGTTTTTT. It translates to CASRQSATNEKLFF.

This clone has more than one count but fewer than ten. The rearrangement joins TRBV19 to TRBJ2-1; tentative D call: TRBD2 (6 bases). CDR3 size: 13 residues. The ends were cut back, 7 bases at V and 5 bases at J, with 12 bases in the middle. Germline V gene sequence: CDR1 LNHDA, CDR2 SQIVND (reference sequence). The CDR3 reads CASTAGKNNEQFF. CDR3 sequence (DNA): TGTGCCAGTACCGCGGGAAAAAACAATGAGCAGTTCTTC.

The CDR3 loop is CASSPPPRRVDTEAFF. DNA for the CDR3: TGTGCCAGCAGTCCCCCACCACGCAGGGTGGACACTGAAGCTTTCTTT. The chain joins TRBV27 to TRBJ1-1, with a tentative D call TRBD1 (5 bases). From germline, CDR1 is MNHEY and CDR2 SMNVEV (reference sequence). CDR3 size: 16 residues. The germline V and J ends were trimmed by 5 bases and 3 bases, with 19 bases remaining between them.

The genes are TRBV6-6 and TRBJ1-1, with TRBD1 identical over 7 bases. The germline V gene has CDR1 MNHNY and CDR2 SVGAGI (reference sequence). The CDR3 contains 13 residues. Unmatched junction bases numbered 8, after V lost 2 bases and J lost 11 bases. This CDR3 reads CASSYTTGTDAFF. The CDR3 DNA follows: TGTGCCAGCAGTTACACCACAGGGACAGACGCTTTCTTT.

V usage is TRBV1 and J usage is TRBJ2-5; TRBD2 was called by the table and not checked on the DNA. TRBV1 is noted as a pseudogene. The CDR3 has 18 residues. CDR3 sequence: CTSSQGGVAVREGETQYF. CDR3 coding DNA: TGCACCAGCAGCCAGGGGGGAGTCGCGGTGCGGGAGGGAGAGACCCAGTACTTC.

This chain joins TRBV18 and TRBJ1-1; perhaps TRBD1 as D (6 bases). Germline lookup yields CDR1 KGHSH and CDR2 LQKENI. Trimming removed 3 bases from V and 0 bases from J, with 14 bases in between. The CDR3 has 16 amino acids. The CDR3 reads CASSPTWQGMNTEAFF. The CDR3, as DNA: TGTGCCAGCTCACCGACTTGGCAGGGGATGAACACTGAAGCTTTCTTT.

This chain uses TRBV25-1 with TRBJ1-6, with unresolved D. Germline V lookup: CDR1 MGHDK, CDR2 SYGVNS. V was shortened by 1 base and J by 6 bases, with 19 bases between the two germline ends. This CDR3 comprises 18 residues. In nucleotides, the CDR3 is TGTGCCAGCAGTGAATTCGGAGTTCGGTCAGAGATTAATTCACCCCTCCACTTT. Protein: CASSEFGVRSEINSPLHF.

The V call is TRBV6-5, the J call TRBJ2-7; 7 positions match TRBD1. J was trimmed by 3 bases and V by 6 bases; bases with no gene match: 8. Germline V gives CDR1 MNHEY, CDR2 SVGAGI. This CDR3 has 14 amino acids. The CDR3 DNA is TGTGCCAGCAGCGTCAATTGGGACAGCTACGAGCAGTACTTC. Its translation: CASSVNWDSYEQYF.